Listed here are 20 T cell receptor beta chains from one sample, sequenced in a study of cytomegalovirus exposure and HLA in healthy donors (dated by TCRdb to about 2017). Receptor libraries were prepared by the immunoSEQ multiplex PCR assay. For the multiplex PCR, a mixture combining 60 forward primers for TCR Vbeta segments and 13 reverse primers for TCR Jbeta segments was used. What TCRdb holds here is the immuneACCESS table cut down to in-frame rearrangements. Part of the clones is not present; checked against another copy, under half of the missing clones reflect an unresolved V gene, and the others are unexplained. The sample table contains under 200,000 clones; only one count was recorded for roughly 80% of them. 0.38% of the sample is taken by the ten largest. Material for sequencing was PBMCs. These receptors came from a boy aged 2 to 10 in good health and CMV-seronegative.

This chain links TRBV4-1 with TRBJ2-1; 14 nucleotides line up with TRBD2. Germline CDR1 MGHRA, CDR2 YSYEKL. Trimming removed 2 bases from V and 9 bases from J; junction bases left unmatched: 6. This CDR3 comprises 16 residues. DNA for the CDR3: TGCGCCAGCAGCCAACCGACTAGCGGGAGGGCGGCTGAGCAGTTCTTC. It yields the protein CASSQPTSGRAAEQFF.

This clone has a single count. This rearrangement joins TRBV27 to TRBJ2-7, with 9 bases that match TRBD2. CDR3 length equals 15 residues. V lost 7 bases, J lost 4 bases, and 11 bases stayed unmatched. Per the germline V gene, CDR1 is MNHEY and CDR2 is SMNVEV (reference sequence). CDR3 region: CASTMKAGGPYEQYF. CDR3 DNA: TGTGCCAGCACCATGAAGGCGGGAGGGCCGTACGAGCAGTACTTC.

Of note for this clone: One end of the junction varies from germline; a read error may be responsible. V is TRBV7-7 and J is TRBJ2-1; 10 bases line up with TRBD2. Germline values: CDR1 SSHAT, CDR2 FNYEAQ (reference sequence). The length of the CDR3 is 14 residues. The CDR3 spells CASSLSGRANEQFF. The DNA of the CDR3 is TGTGCTAGCAGCTTGAGCGGGAGGGCCAATGAGCAGTTCTTC.

The V gene is TRBV2, the J gene TRBJ2-1, with 10 positions matching TRBD1. The CDR3 sequence is 15 residues long. The germline V gene has CDR1 SNHLY and CDR2 FYNNEI. J gave up 8 bases and V 4 bases, and 8 bases lay outside the gene matches. The CDR3: CASSAPGQGKDEQFF. In DNA form, the CDR3 reads TGTGCCAGCAGTGCTCCGGGACAGGGGAAGGATGAGCAGTTCTTC.

V is TRBV5-1 and J is TRBJ2-1; 9 bases match TRBD1. Germline V gives CDR1 SGHRS, CDR2 YFSETQ. The CDR3 has 13 residues. The ends lost 4 bases at V and 14 bases at J; junction bases unmatched: 10. This CDR3 is CASSPTTGGRKFF. In nucleotides, the CDR3 is TGCGCCAGCAGCCCTACTACAGGGGGCAGGAAGTTCTTC.

This sequence joins TRBV2 and TRBJ2-3, with D possibly TRBD2 on 6 matching bases. Trimming pared 3 bases from V and 5 bases from J, leaving 12 bases between. Looked up from germline, CDR1 is SNHLY and CDR2 is FYNNEI. The CDR3 length is 14 residues. CDR3 sequence: CASSDPRTKDTQYF. CDR3 sequence (DNA): TGTGCCAGCAGTGATCCCAGGACTAAAGATACGCAGTATTTT.

This clone occurred once. The chain links TRBV4-1 to TRBJ2-3, with 7 positions matching TRBD2. Trimming at V came to 1 base and at J to 6 bases, leaving 7 bases not matched to a gene. The CDR3 loop spans 15 amino acids. Looked up from germline, CDR1 is MGHRA and CDR2 is YSYEKL. CDR3 nucleotides: TGCGCCAGCAGCCAAGGGGCCAGCGGGACCGATACGCAGTATTTT. This codes for CASSQGASGTDTQYF.

The V gene is TRBV6-6, the J gene TRBJ2-7, with 10 positions matching TRBD1. CDR1 is MNHNY and CDR2 is SVGAGI in the germline V gene (reference sequence). V was pared by 5 bases and J by 1 base, with 8 bases of the junction left unmatched. The CDR3 runs to 16 residues. The CDR3 region has the DNA TGTGCCAGCAGTACCCCGGGACAGGGGACTTCCTACGAGCAGTACTTC. This encodes CASSTPGQGTSYEQYF.

This clone was counted only a few times. V and J are TRBV19 and TRBJ1-1; 8 bases match TRBD1. V was pared by 7 bases and J by 1 base, with 8 bases of the junction left unmatched. The CDR3 extends over 15 amino acids. The germline gives CDR1 LNHDA, CDR2 SQIVND (reference sequence). CDR3 in amino acids: CASTLTGTGNTEAFF. CDR3 nucleotides: TGTGCCAGTACCTTAACCGGGACAGGGAACACTGAAGCTTTCTTT.

This chain connects TRBV27 to TRBJ2-7, with 8 bases matching TRBD2. V lost 4 bases and J lost 2; bases outside the gene matches: 13. Germline CDR1 is MNHEY and CDR2 is SMNVEV (reference sequence). The CDR3 has 17 amino acids. The CDR3 bases are TGTGCCAGCAGTTCTAAGGTACTAGCGGCTGTGCCCTACGAGCAGTACTTC. The encoded protein is CASSSKVLAAVPYEQYF.

The J gene is TRBJ2-2, the V gene TRBV28, with TRBD1 matching 7 bases. The germline CDR1 and CDR2 sequences are MDHEN and SYDVKM. V was clipped by 3 bases and J by 6 bases; unmatched bases: 1. The CDR3 runs to 13 residues. The CDR3 DNA follows: TGTGCCAGCAGTTTGGGACAGCCCGGGGAGCTGTTTTTT. Its protein is CASSLGQPGELFF.

This rearrangement joins TRBV11-2 to TRBJ2-7, with 8 positions matching TRBD1. The CDR3 extends over 15 amino acids. Germline values: CDR1 SGHAT, CDR2 FQNNGV. The V gene end was trimmed by 5 bases and the J gene end by 3 bases; junction bases not matched to a gene: 9. Here the CDR3 DNA reads TGTGCCAGCAGCCCCCAGGGGGCTTCCCACTACGAGCAGTACTTC. Its translation: CASSPQGASHYEQYF.

J is TRBJ2-7 and V is TRBV5-1; TRBD2 is a possible D gene (5 bases). The CDR3 spans 17 residues. V was trimmed by 2 bases and J by 3 bases, leaving 21 bases between them. Germline CDR1 reads SGHRS; CDR2 reads YFSETQ. The CDR3 protein is CASSFQITGSIIYEQYF. The DNA for the CDR3 is TGCGCCAGCAGCTTTCAGATAACGGGGAGCATTATCTACGAGCAGTACTTC.

The V and J genes are TRBV11-2 and TRBJ1-1; 11 positions agree with TRBD1. V dropped 5 bases and J dropped 7; count of bases not matched to a gene: 12. CDR1 is SGHAT, CDR2 FQNNGV, per germline. The CDR3 is made up of 16 amino acids. The CDR3 sequence is CASSTRTGGTTREAFF. The CDR3, as DNA: TGTGCCAGCAGCACCCGGACAGGGGGCACGACCCGTGAAGCTTTCTTT. Full variable domain (remainder filled in from reference TRBV11-2 and TRBJ1-1): EAGVAQSPRYKIIEKRQSVAFWCNPISGHATLYWYQQILGQGPKLLIQFQNNGVVDDSQLPKDRFSAERLKGVDSTLKIQPAKLEDSAVYLCASSTRTGGTTREAFFGQGTRLTVV.

V is TRBV5-1 and J is TRBJ2-5, with D perhaps TRBD1 (6 bases). The DNA end is a closer match to TRBJ2-7, so the J assignment may be wrong. The length of the CDR3 is 15 residues. The germline V gene encodes CDR1 SGHRS and CDR2 YFSETQ. The CDR3: CASSLDRAGTYEQYF. CDR3 in DNA: TGCGCCAGCAGCTTGGACAGGGCAGGAACCTACGAGCAGTACTTC.

The chain is built from TRBV2 and TRBJ1-5; no firm D call. The CDR3 has 13 residues. V lost 6 bases and J lost 5, with 11 bases in between. Germline values: CDR1 SNHLY, CDR2 FYNNEI. The CDR3 reads CASSSGLYQPQHF. Written as DNA, the CDR3 is TGTGCCAGCAGCTCGGGTCTATATCAGCCCCAGCATTTT.

The genes are TRBV7-6 and TRBJ1-2; TRBD1 aligns across 10 bases. In germline, CDR1 is SGHVS, CDR2 FNYEAQ. CDR3 length: 15 residues. The V and J ends lost 4 bases and 7 bases, in that order; junction bases with no gene match: 9. CDR3 nucleotide sequence: TGTGCCAGCAGCTCACGGGACAGGGGATGGAGTGGCTACACCTTC. Amino acid sequence: CASSSRDRGWSGYTF. The variable domain in full, completed from reference TRBV7-6 and TRBJ1-2, reads GAGVSQSPRYKVTKRGQDVALRCDPISGHVSLYWYRQALGQGPEFLTYFNYEAQQDKSGLPNDRFSAERPEGSISTLTIQRTEQRDSAMYRCASSSRDRGWSGYTFGSGTRLTVV.

This chain joins TRBV6-5 and TRBJ2-7; tentative D call: TRBD1 (6 bases). Germline CDR1 MNHEY, CDR2 SVGAGI. The CDR3 is made up of 14 amino acids. V was clipped by 6 bases and J by 0 bases, with 12 bases between them. The DNA for the CDR3 is TGTGCCAGCAGAACCGACAGGAGCTCCTACGAGCAGTACTTC. It translates to CASRTDRSSYEQYF.

This chain connects TRBV19 to TRBJ1-5; 8 bases align to TRBD1. This CDR3 contains 15 residues. The germline gives CDR1 LNHDA, CDR2 SQIVND (reference sequence). The ends lost 6 bases at V and 6 bases at J; junction bases unmatched: 10. The CDR3 loop is CASSKDRAGRQPQHF. The CDR3 DNA follows: TGTGCCAGTAGCAAGGACAGGGCTGGGCGTCAGCCCCAGCATTTT.

The J gene is TRBJ2-3, the V gene TRBV5-1; 14 bases map to TRBD2. The J segment lost 6 bases and the V segment lost 0 bases, leaving 6 bases of the junction unmatched. CDR1 SGHRS and CDR2 YFSETQ come from the germline V gene. The CDR3 is 17 amino acids. Written as DNA, the CDR3 is TGCGCCAGCAGCTTGGCGGGGACTAGCGGGAGCCAGGATACGCAGTATTTT. It specifies CASSLAGTSGSQDTQYF.